This T cell receptor beta chain was captured by sequencing in a study of blood T cell repertoires in COVID-19. About the research overall: The samples span acute and convalescent COVID-19 from the United States, Italy and Spain. The cDNA or gDNA used as material had been derived from T cells, B-cell-depleted T cells, or PBMCs.

Source study methods: Scientists estimated how many nucleated cells there were by amplifying reference gene primers. TCRdb's table, derived via immunoSEQ multiplex PCR, lists solely in-frame clones and lacks some. That table furnishes V, J and clone size, whereas the DNA furnished D and trimming. The sample includes some 140,000 clones, 83% of them seen just once. Seattle's enrolled individuals joined amid active infection and were then monitored longitudinally. With 9 bases removed from V and 0 bases from J, the gap between germline ends came to 9 bases. CDR3 size: 14 residues. Germline CDR1 is SGHAT and CDR2 is FQNNGV.

The rearrangement joins TRBV11-2 to TRBJ2-6, with D uncertain. Sequences were obtained from peripheral blood. This sequence originates from a woman aged 55-75 years with COVID-19, enrolled during active disease. The CDR3 DNA is TGTGCCAGTCCCACAAACTCTGGGGCCAACGTCCTGACTTTC. This encodes CASPTNSGANVLTF.